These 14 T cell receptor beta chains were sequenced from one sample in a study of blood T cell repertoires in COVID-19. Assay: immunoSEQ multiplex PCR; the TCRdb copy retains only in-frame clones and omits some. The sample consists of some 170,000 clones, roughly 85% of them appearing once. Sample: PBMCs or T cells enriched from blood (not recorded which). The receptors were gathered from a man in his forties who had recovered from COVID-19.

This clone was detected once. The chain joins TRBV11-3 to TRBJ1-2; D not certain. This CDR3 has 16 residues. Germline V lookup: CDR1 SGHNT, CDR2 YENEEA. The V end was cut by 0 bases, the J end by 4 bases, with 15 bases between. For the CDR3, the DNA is TGTGCCAGCAGCTTAGATTGGGCGGGCAGCCCCTATGGCTACACCTTC. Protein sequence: CASSLDWAGSPYGYTF.

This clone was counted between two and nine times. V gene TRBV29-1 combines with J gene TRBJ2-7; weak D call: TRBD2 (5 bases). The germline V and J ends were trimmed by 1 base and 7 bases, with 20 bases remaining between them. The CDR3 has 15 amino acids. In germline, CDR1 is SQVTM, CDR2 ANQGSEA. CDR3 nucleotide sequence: TGCAGCGTTGAAGGAGAGGGCCGGGCTTTTGGGGAGCAGTACTTC. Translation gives CSVEGEGRAFGEQYF.

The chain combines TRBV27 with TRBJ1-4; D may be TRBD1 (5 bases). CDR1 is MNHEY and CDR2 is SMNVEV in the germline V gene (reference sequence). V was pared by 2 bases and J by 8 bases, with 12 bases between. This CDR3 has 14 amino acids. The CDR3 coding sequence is TGTGCCAGCAGTTTAAGACAGCGGGGAGAAAAACTGTTTTTT. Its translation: CASSLRQRGEKLFF.

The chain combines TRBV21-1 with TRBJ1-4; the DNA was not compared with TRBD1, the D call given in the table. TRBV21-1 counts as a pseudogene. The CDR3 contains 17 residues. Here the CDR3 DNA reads TGTGCCAGCAGCATACCCGGGACAGCAGCAACTAATGAAAAACTGTTTTTT. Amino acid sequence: CASSIPGTAATNEKLFF.

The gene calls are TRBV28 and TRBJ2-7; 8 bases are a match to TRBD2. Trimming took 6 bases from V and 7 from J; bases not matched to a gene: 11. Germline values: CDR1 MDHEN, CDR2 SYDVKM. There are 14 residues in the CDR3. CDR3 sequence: CASSGVGGRSEQYF. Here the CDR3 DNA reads TGTGCCAGCAGCGGGGTCGGCGGGAGGAGTGAGCAGTACTTC.

Written as DNA, the CDR3 is TGTGCCAGCAGTCGTGTCGGGACTAGCCGAGCCTACAATGAGCAGTTCTTC. The encoded protein is CASSRVGTSRAYNEQFF. V usage is TRBV5-8 and J usage is TRBJ2-1; 9 bases fit TRBD2. The CDR3 spans 17 residues. Germline V gene lookup returns CDR1 SGHTS and CDR2 YDEGEE. The V segment lost 5 bases and the J segment 2 bases; nucleotides outside the gene matches: 11.

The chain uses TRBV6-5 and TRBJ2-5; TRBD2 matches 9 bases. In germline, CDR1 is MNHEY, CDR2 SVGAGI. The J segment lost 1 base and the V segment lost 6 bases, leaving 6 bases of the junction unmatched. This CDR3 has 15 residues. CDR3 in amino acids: CASRAAGGPQETQYF. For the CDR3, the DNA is TGTGCCAGCAGAGCAGCGGGGGGCCCCCAAGAGACCCAGTACTTC.

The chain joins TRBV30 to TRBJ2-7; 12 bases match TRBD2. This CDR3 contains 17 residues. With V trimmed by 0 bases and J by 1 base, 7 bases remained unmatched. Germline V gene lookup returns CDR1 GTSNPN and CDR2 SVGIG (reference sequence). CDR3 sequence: CAWSVGRTSGVSYEQYF. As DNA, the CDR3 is TGTGCCTGGAGTGTCGGCCGGACTAGCGGGGTTTCCTACGAGCAGTACTTC.

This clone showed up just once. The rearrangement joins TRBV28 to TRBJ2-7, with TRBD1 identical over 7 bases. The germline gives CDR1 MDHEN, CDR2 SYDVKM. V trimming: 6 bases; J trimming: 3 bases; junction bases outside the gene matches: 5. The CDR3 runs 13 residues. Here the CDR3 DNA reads TGTGCCAGCAGACCCGGACAGGTCTACGAGCAGTACTTC. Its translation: CASRPGQVYEQYF. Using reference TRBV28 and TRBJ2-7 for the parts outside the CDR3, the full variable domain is DVKVTQSSRYLVKRTGEKVFLECVQDMDHENMFWYRQDPGLGLRLIYFSYDVKMKEKGDIPEGYSVSREKKERFSLILESASTNQTSMYLCASRPGQVYEQYFGPGTRLTVT.

The chain's CDR3 is CASSQDERAGGHEQFF. The CDR3 bases are TGTGCCAGCAGCCAAGATGAGCGAGCGGGAGGTCATGAGCAGTTCTTC. The genes are TRBV3-1 (or the pseudogene TRBV3-2) and TRBJ2-1; 9 bases line up with TRBD2. The V segment lost 0 bases and the J segment 8 bases; nucleotides outside the gene matches: 8. CDR1 is LGHDT, CDR2 YNNKEL, per germline (reference sequence). This CDR3 comprises 16 residues.

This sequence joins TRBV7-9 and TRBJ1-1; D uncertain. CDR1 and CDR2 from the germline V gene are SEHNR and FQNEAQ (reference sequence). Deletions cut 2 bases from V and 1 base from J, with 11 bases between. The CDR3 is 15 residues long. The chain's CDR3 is CASSLIEQWNTEAFF. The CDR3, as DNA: TGTGCCAGCAGCTTAATTGAACAGTGGAACACTGAAGCTTTCTTT.

The CDR3 sequence is CAGWDRDYGYTF. For the CDR3, the DNA is TGTGCCGGCTGGGACAGGGACTATGGCTACACCTTC. The chain carries TRBV28 and TRBJ1-2; TRBD1 matches 9 bases. V lost 11 bases and J lost 3; bases outside the gene matches: 4. The V gene's germline CDR1 is MDHEN and CDR2 SYDVKM. The CDR3 runs to 12 residues.

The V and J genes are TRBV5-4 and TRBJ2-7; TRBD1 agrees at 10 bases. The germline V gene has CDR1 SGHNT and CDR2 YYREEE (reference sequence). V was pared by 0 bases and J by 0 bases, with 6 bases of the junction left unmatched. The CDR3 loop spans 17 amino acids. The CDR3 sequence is CASSLEGTGVFSYEQYF. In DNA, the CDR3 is TGTGCCAGCAGCTTGGAGGGGACAGGGGTTTTCTCCTACGAGCAGTACTTC.

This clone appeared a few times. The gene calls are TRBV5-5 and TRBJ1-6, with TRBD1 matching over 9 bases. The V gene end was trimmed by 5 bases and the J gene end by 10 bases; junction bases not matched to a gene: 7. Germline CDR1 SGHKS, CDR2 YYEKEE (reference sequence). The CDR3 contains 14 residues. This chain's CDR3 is CASSHTGGPSPLHF. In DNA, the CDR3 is TGTGCCAGCAGTCATACAGGGGGCCCATCACCCCTCCACTTT.